A single sample gave rise to the 30 T cell receptor beta chains below, sequenced in a study of shared clonotypes between healthy human individuals. Sequenced by immunoSEQ multiplex PCR; TCRdb stores in-frame clones only, minus some. This table holds 1.5 million to 2.5 million clones, about 95% found once. CD45RO-negative CD8 cells positively selected for CCR7 made up the naive population, which excluded terminally differentiated effector memory CD45RA+ cells. Sequences were obtained from naive CD8+ T cells sorted from blood. The receptor set was obtained from a man younger than 35 in good health.

This clone was recorded once. This sequence joins TRBV5-4 and TRBJ1-1; 11 bases are a match to TRBD1. V lost 3 bases and J lost 3; bases outside the gene matches: 7. Germline V lookup: CDR1 SGHNT, CDR2 YYREEE (reference sequence). This CDR3 is built from 16 residues. CDR3: CASSSIWTGGDTEAFF. The CDR3 region has the DNA TGTGCCAGCAGCTCTATTTGGACAGGGGGCGACACTGAAGCTTTCTTT.

V gene TRBV19 combines with J gene TRBJ1-2; a weak D match, TRBD1 (5 bases). There are 13 residues in the CDR3. V was trimmed by 3 bases and J by 7 bases, leaving 12 bases between them. Germline CDR1 reads LNHDA; CDR2 reads SQIVND (reference sequence). The chain's CDR3 is CASSIDSFVGYTF. For the CDR3, the DNA is TGTGCCAGTAGTATTGACAGTTTCGTTGGCTACACCTTC. Together with reference TRBV19 and TRBJ1-2, the CDR3 gives the full variable domain: DGGITQSPKYLFRKEGQNVTLSCEQNLNHDAMYWYRQDPGQGLRLIYYSQIVNDFQKGDIAEGYSVSREKKESFPLTVTSAQKNPTAFYLCASSIDSFVGYTFGSGTRLTVV.

This clone was recorded once. The J gene is TRBJ2-3, the V gene TRBV7-2, with TRBD2 matching over 13 bases. This CDR3 has 17 amino acids. Germline V lookup: CDR1 SGHTA, CDR2 FQGNSA. V lost 3 bases and J lost 4; bases outside the gene matches: 7. The CDR3 protein is CASSFGLAGAVSDTQYF. Here the CDR3 DNA reads TGTGCCAGCAGCTTCGGACTAGCGGGAGCCGTATCAGATACGCAGTATTTT.

J is TRBJ1-1 and V is TRBV30; D is unresolved. V dropped 0 bases and J dropped 5 bases, with 10 bases sitting between them. The CDR3 is 13 residues long. Per germline, CDR1 GTSNPN and CDR2 SVGIG (reference sequence). The CDR3 reads CAWSVSPGTEAFF. The CDR3 region has the DNA TGTGCCTGGAGTGTTTCCCCGGGGACTGAAGCTTTCTTT. Looking up the rest from reference TRBV30 and TRBJ1-1 gives the full variable domain: SQTIHQWPATLVQPVGSPLSLECTVEGTSNPNLYWYRQAAGRGLQLLFYSVGIGQISSEVPQNLSASRPQDRQFILSSKKLLLSDSGFYLCAWSVSPGTEAFFGQGTRLTVV.

The V and J genes are TRBV5-4 and TRBJ2-7; D perhaps matches TRBD1 (6 bases). Deletions cut 0 bases from V and 5 bases from J, with 9 bases between. This CDR3 has 13 amino acids. The germline gives CDR1 SGHNT, CDR2 YYREEE (reference sequence). CDR3 residues: CASSLARGHEQYF. In nucleotides, the CDR3 is TGTGCCAGCAGCTTGGCCAGGGGCCACGAGCAGTACTTC. Using reference TRBV5-4 and TRBJ2-7 for the parts outside the CDR3, the full variable domain is ETGVTQSPTHLIKTRGQQVTLRCSSQSGHNTVSWYQQALGQGPQFIFQYYREEENGRGNFPPRFSGLQFPNYSSELNVNALELDDSALYLCASSLARGHEQYFGPGTRLTVT.

As regards this clone: Other DNA sequences from this sample encode an identical CDR3 as well. This chain links TRBV5-1 with TRBJ2-7, with 9 bases that match TRBD1. Germline CDR1 is SGHRS and CDR2 is YFSETQ. The CDR3 length is 14 residues. V lost 4 bases to trimming and J lost 5 bases; unmatched junction nucleotides: 7. This chain's CDR3 is CASSLGQGSNEQYF. For the CDR3, the DNA is TGCGCCAGCAGCCTCGGACAGGGGTCCAACGAGCAGTACTTC.

The chain uses TRBV6-5 and TRBJ1-1; a possible D gene is TRBD1 (6 bases). The V end was cut by 6 bases, the J end by 7 bases, with 15 bases between. This CDR3 is built from 13 residues. Germline V CDR1 and CDR2: MNHEY, SVGAGI. The CDR3 DNA reads as TGTGCCAGCAGAGCGACAGGCCAGCTTGAAGCTTTCTTT. This translates into CASRATGQLEAFF.

This chain joins TRBV6-5 and TRBJ2-1; D unresolved. CDR1 MNHEY and CDR2 SVGAGI come from the germline V gene. The germline V and J ends were trimmed by 8 bases and 0 bases, with 8 bases remaining between them. CDR3 length: 13 amino acids. CDR3 in DNA: TGTGCCAGCGGCATGAGCTCCTACAATGAGCAGTTCTTC. This gives the protein CASGMSSYNEQFF.

The J gene is TRBJ2-7, the V gene TRBV13, with 9 bases identical to TRBD2. Germline CDR1 is PRHDT and CDR2 is FYEKMQ (reference sequence). The CDR3 is 15 residues long. Losses at the gene ends were 5 bases for V and 0 bases for J; bases not matched to a gene: 5. The CDR3 region has the DNA TGTGCCAGCAGCCCCCGGACTAGCGCCTCCTACGAGCAGTACTTC. Its translation is CASSPRTSASYEQYF.

The chain has TRBV7-2 and TRBJ2-1; D is unresolved. Germline CDR1 and CDR2: SGHTA and FQGNSA. V shed 1 base and J shed 0 bases, with 10 bases lying between them. The CDR3 is made up of 16 amino acids. DNA of the CDR3: TGTGCCAGCAGCTTAGATCAGCCGAGCTCCTACAATGAGCAGTTCTTC. It encodes CASSLDQPSSYNEQFF.

In the case of this clone: Other DNA sequences within the sample encode an identical CDR3. V gene TRBV28 combines with J gene TRBJ1-5; 9 bases match TRBD1. Unmatched junction bases numbered 6, after V lost 6 bases and J lost 6 bases. Germline V gene data show CDR1 as MDHEN and CDR2 as SYDVKM. The CDR3 loop spans 14 amino acids. In DNA, the CDR3 is TGTGCCAGCAGCCCGGGACAGGGTAGTCAGCCCCAGCATTTT. This encodes CASSPGQGSQPQHF.

This chain joins TRBV7-6 and TRBJ1-5, with no clear D. V shed 3 bases and J shed 4 bases, with 13 bases lying between them. The CDR3 length is 15 residues. From germline, CDR1 is SGHVS and CDR2 FNYEAQ. The CDR3 bases are TGTGCCAGCAGCTTGGAGAGGTTGGGTAATCAGCCCCAGCATTTT. Its protein is CASSLERLGNQPQHF.

The chain employs TRBV19 and TRBJ1-6, with TRBD1 as a possible D gene (5 bases). This CDR3 is 18 amino acids long. The germline V gene has CDR1 LNHDA and CDR2 SQIVND (reference sequence). Trimming removed 5 bases from V and 10 bases from J, with 27 bases in between. The CDR3 spells CASSPTGPTISGYSPLHF. In DNA form, the CDR3 reads TGTGCCAGTAGTCCGACGGGACCCACAATCTCAGGGTACTCACCCCTCCACTTT.

The J gene is TRBJ2-5, the V gene TRBV5-1; TRBD2 aligns across 15 bases. Germline values: CDR1 SGHRS, CDR2 YFSETQ. With 3 bases clipped from V and 1 base from J, the junction kept 7 bases outside the gene matches. The CDR3 is 18 amino acids. The CDR3 region has the DNA TGCGCCAGCAGCTGGGGACTAGCGGGAGGCCTCACCCAAGAGACCCAGTACTTC. Translated: CASSWGLAGGLTQETQYF. Together with reference TRBV5-1 and TRBJ2-5, the CDR3 gives the full variable domain: KAGVTQTPRYLIKTRGQQVTLSCSPISGHRSVSWYQQTPGQGLQFLFEYFSETQRNKGNFPGRFSGRQFSNSRSEMNVSTLELGDSALYLCASSWGLAGGLTQETQYFGPGTRLLVL.

The rearrangement uses TRBV5-1 and TRBJ1-2; TRBD1 matches at 11 bases. The V gene end was trimmed by 3 bases and the J gene end by 3 bases; junction bases not matched to a gene: 7. Germline CDR1 reads SGHRS; CDR2 reads YFSETQ. CDR3 length equals 16 residues. CDR3 sequence reads: CASSWTGGRFDYGYTF. The DNA for the CDR3 is TGCGCCAGCAGCTGGACAGGGGGCAGGTTCGACTATGGCTACACCTTC.

The chain carries TRBV5-8 and TRBJ2-7; TRBD1 matches 7 bases. This CDR3 contains 14 residues. Germline assignment: CDR1 SGHTS and CDR2 YDEGEE. V was clipped by 2 bases and J by 4 bases; unmatched bases: 6. CDR3 DNA sequence: TGTGCCAGCAGCTTCCGCAGGGGGTTGTACGAGCAGTACTTC. This translates into CASSFRRGLYEQYF.

With respect to this clone: Other nucleotide sequences in the sample specify the same CDR3. The chain links TRBV6-6 to TRBJ2-7; 14 nucleotides agree with TRBD2. J lost 2 bases, V lost 4 bases, and 1 base had no gene match. Germline V gene sequence: CDR1 MNHNY, CDR2 SVGAGI (reference sequence). The length of the CDR3 is 15 residues. This chain's CDR3 is CASSLGLAGAYEQYF. For the CDR3, the DNA is TGTGCCAGCAGTTTGGGACTAGCGGGGGCCTACGAGCAGTACTTC.

This sequence joins TRBV5-6 and TRBJ2-5, with TRBD1 identical over 7 bases. The CDR3 totals 16 residues. CDR1 is SGHDT and CDR2 is YYEEEE in the germline V gene. V gave up 4 bases and J gave up 5 bases; unmatched junction bases: 14. CDR3 nucleotide sequence: TGTGCCAGCAGCGATACAGGGGTTAATTCCGGGGAGACCCAGTACTTC. Its protein product is CASSDTGVNSGETQYF.

Notes on this clone: Other DNA sequences within the sample encode an identical CDR3. V is TRBV28 and J is TRBJ2-2, with 8 positions matching TRBD1. The germline V gene encodes CDR1 MDHEN and CDR2 SYDVKM. Trimming took 6 bases from V and 1 from J; bases not matched to a gene: 4. The CDR3 has 15 residues. The CDR3 is CASRSDRGNTGELFF. The CDR3, as DNA: TGTGCCAGCAGGTCTGACAGGGGGAACACCGGGGAGCTGTTTTTT.

The gene calls are TRBV4-1 and TRBJ1-5; 7 bases map to TRBD1. This CDR3 comprises 15 residues. Germline lookup yields CDR1 MGHRA and CDR2 YSYEKL. The trim removed 3 bases at V and 7 bases at J, leaving 9 bases unmatched. The CDR3 nucleotides read TGCGCCAGCAGCCAGAGCACCAGGGGGACACAGCCCCAGCATTTT. Translating it yields CASSQSTRGTQPQHF.

The chain employs TRBV4-3 and TRBJ2-7, with D tentatively TRBD1 (5 bases). The germline V gene encodes CDR1 LGHNA and CDR2 YSLEER. The CDR3 has 16 residues. The V end was cut by 0 bases, the J end by 5 bases, with 17 bases between. The DNA of the CDR3 is TGCGCCAGCAGCCAAGACCGGACAAAATATTCGGACGAGCAGTACTTC. Translation: CASSQDRTKYSDEQYF.

This chain connects TRBV28 to TRBJ2-1, with D possibly being TRBD1 (5 bases). Germline CDR1 is MDHEN and CDR2 is SYDVKM. This CDR3 is 14 amino acids long. The germline V and J ends were trimmed by 2 bases and 2 bases, with 7 bases remaining between them. The CDR3 coding sequence is TGTGCCAGCAGTTTACAGGGTGCCTACAATGAGCAGTTCTTC. Encoded protein: CASSLQGAYNEQFF.

The chain recombines TRBV4-3 with TRBJ1-1, with a tentative D call TRBD1 (5 bases). This CDR3 comprises 15 residues. In germline, CDR1 is LGHNA, CDR2 YSLEER. V shed 1 base and J shed 3 bases, with 12 bases lying between them. The CDR3 here is CASSQAGLGHTEAFF. CDR3 DNA sequence: TGCGCCAGCAGCCAAGCGGGGCTGGGGCACACTGAAGCTTTCTTT.

The chain couples TRBV18 to TRBJ2-7; perhaps TRBD2 as D (6 bases). V was trimmed by 2 bases and J by 4 bases, leaving 24 bases between them. This CDR3 is 18 amino acids long. The germline V gene encodes CDR1 KGHSH and CDR2 LQKENI. The DNA for the CDR3 is TGTGCCAGCTCACCATCCGACCCGGGCCCGTGGGCGGGATACGAGCAGTACTTC. Translated: CASSPSDPGPWAGYEQYF.

The V and J genes are TRBV6-5 and TRBJ2-7; tentative D call: TRBD1 (8 bases). Germline-derived CDR1 and CDR2 are MNHEY and SVGAGI. This CDR3 has 15 amino acids. Trimming removed 2 bases at V and 5 bases at J, with 16 bases between. The CDR3 DNA follows: TGTGCCAGCAGTTACCTGGACAGGGCGGGGGACGAGCAGTACTTC. Its protein product is CASSYLDRAGDEQYF.

A single count supports this clone. This chain links TRBV6-5 with TRBJ2-1, with D perhaps matching TRBD1 (7 bases). Germline V gives CDR1 MNHEY, CDR2 SVGAGI. The ends were cut back, 2 bases at V and 4 bases at J, with 9 bases in the middle. The CDR3 is 14 residues long. CDR3 protein: CASSYQGGYNEQFF. As DNA, the CDR3 is TGTGCCAGCAGTTACCAGGGGGGTTACAATGAGCAGTTCTTC.

This chain links TRBV25-1 with TRBJ2-7; maybe TRBD1 (6 bases). CDR3 length: 14 residues. Germline CDR1 and CDR2: MGHDK and SYGVNS. Deletions cut 3 bases from V and 2 bases from J, with 11 bases between. CDR3 nucleotide sequence: TGTGCCAGCAGTGATCGGGACATGGCCTACGAGCAGTACTTC. This translates into CASSDRDMAYEQYF.

This clone was counted a single time. The V gene is TRBV2, the J gene TRBJ2-7; 7 nucleotides match TRBD1. The CDR3 runs 17 residues. Germline V gene sequence: CDR1 SNHLY, CDR2 FYNNEI. V gave up 3 bases and J gave up 4 bases; unmatched junction bases: 15. The CDR3 coding sequence is TGTGCCAGCAGTGACCTCCAGGCGACAGGGCGGTCGTACGAGCAGTACTTC. Translated, it gives CASSDLQATGRSYEQYF.

This clone showed up just once. The V and J genes are TRBV27 and TRBJ2-3; 8 nucleotides match TRBD2. The CDR3 covers 17 residues. CDR1 and CDR2 (germline): MNHEY, SMNVEV (reference sequence). V was pared by 6 bases and J by 5 bases, with 16 bases of the junction left unmatched. The CDR3 here is CASSPRGGGPGRDTQYF. Here the CDR3 DNA reads TGTGCCAGCAGCCCGCGGGGCGGGGGGCCGGGGAGAGATACGCAGTATTTT.

The chain couples TRBV7-2 to TRBJ2-7; TRBD1 matches 10 bases. There are 17 residues in the CDR3. After removal of 4 bases from V and 4 bases from J, the junction contained 13 bases not matched to a gene. In germline, CDR1 is SGHTA, CDR2 FQGNSA. CDR3 nucleotides: TGTGCCAGCAGCTATCCGGGACAGGGGTCCGGGGGGTACGAGCAGTACTTC. Its protein is CASSYPGQGSGGYEQYF.